This T cell receptor (beta chain) comes out of a study of technical replicates of blood from a few donors. The J segment lost 4 bases and the V segment lost 4 bases, leaving 9 bases of the junction unmatched. The germline V gene has CDR1 SGHRS and CDR2 YFSETQ. The CDR3 covers 15 residues. This clone occurred a few times. Clones were read by immunoSEQ multiplex PCR, and TCRdb kept only the in-frame ones, dropping some. The data show some 79,000 clones, 94% seen once. This sequence was found in a human donor in good health. The sample was T cells isolated from PBMCs. The chain carries TRBV5-1 and TRBJ2-7; 9 bases align to TRBD1. CDR3 sequence: CASSQGQGRSYEQYF. CDR3 nucleotide sequence: TGCGCCAGCAGCCAAGGACAGGGGCGGTCTTACGAGCAGTACTTC.